Sequencing of this T cell receptor beta chain was carried out in a study of CD8 T cells in ankylosing spondylitis. Overall study results and limits: It appeared that ankylosing spondylitis blood was characterized by a TCR beta motif of roughly 8 highly homologous variants.

Germline V gene sequence: CDR1 KGHSH, CDR2 LQKENI. The CDR3 spans 16 residues. V dropped 2 bases and J dropped 1; count of bases not matched to a gene: 2. TCRdb reanalysed the 5' RACE reads using MiXCR and keeps one entry per CDR3 protein. In the table there are 300,000 to 400,000 distinct CDR3 sequences, approximately 20% of which are singletons. This clonotype was detected only a few times. Antigen specificity is unknown. This chain connects TRBV18 to TRBJ2-1, with 10 nucleotides matching TRBD2. Material for sequencing was blood, either unsorted or a sorted T cell fraction (not recorded which). The sequence was obtained from a male donor with ankylosing spondylitis. The CDR3 protein is CASSPETSGSYNEQFF. The CDR3 nucleotides read TGTGCCAGCTCACCAGAGACTAGCGGGTCCTACAATGAGCAGTTCTTC.